Listed below are T cell receptor beta chains from one sample, sequenced in a study of cytomegalovirus exposure and HLA in healthy donors. Produced via immunoSEQ multiplex PCR; TCRdb's table is partial and in-frame only. Of about 180,000 clones in the sample, roughly 87% were seen once. Sequencing used PBMCs. Receptors were obtained from a man aged 40-55 years in good health and CMV-seronegative. The CDR3 runs from the conserved cysteine through the conserved F or W. A D gene is named only where the DNA matches it firmly. Where a row states a size, it is once, few, many or the class of an expanded clone; other rows omit it.

clone_size | d_call | j_call | v_call | cdr3_nt | cdr3_aa
NA | TRBD1 | TRBJ2-2 | TRBV18 | TGTGCCAGCTCCGAAGGACAGGGTAGCGGGGAGCTGTTTTTT | CASSEGQGSGELFF
NA | NA | TRBJ1-4 | TRBV11-1 | TGTGCCACCCGGGACACAGCTAATGAAAAACTGTTTTTT | CATRDTANEKLFF
few | TRBD2 | TRBJ2-1 | TRBV6-4 | TGTGCCAGCAGACCGGGACTAGTTGGCGAGCAGTTCTTC | CASRPGLVGEQFF
NA | TRBD1 | TRBJ1-5 | TRBV6-5 | TGTGCCAGCAGTTACCAAACAGGGGACAGGCCCCAGCATTTT | CASSYQTGDRPQHF
NA | NA | TRBJ2-3 | TRBV6-4 | TGTGCCAGCAGTGAAGACTATGGTTTTGGAGATACGCAGTATTTT | CASSEDYGFGDTQYF
NA | TRBD2 | TRBJ2-1 | TRBV18 | TGTGCCAGCTCACCGACGTATGAGCGGGGGACCTCCTACAATGAGCAGTTCTTC | CASSPTYERGTSYNEQFF
NA | NA | TRBJ1-6 | TRBV10-3 | TGTGCCACCAGTGCAACCCTCCGGCAGGCTGATAATTCACCCCTCCACTTT | CATSATLRQADNSPLHF
NA | TRBD2 | TRBJ2-2 | TRBV6-6 | TGTGCCAGCAGCCGTTTAGCGGGGAACACCGGGGAGCTGTTTTTT | CASSRLAGNTGELFF
NA | NA | TRBJ1-2 | TRBV6-1 | TGTGCCAGCAGATCCGGGACTTTCTATGGCTACACCTTC | CASRSGTFYGYTF
NA | TRBD2 | TRBJ2-2 | TRBV7-2 | TGTGCCAGCAGCGCGCCGGGACTAGCGAACACCGGGGAGCTGTTTTTT | CASSAPGLANTGELFF
NA | NA | TRBJ2-3 | TRBV25-1 | TGTGCCAGCAGTCCTCCCGGCCCTCTAGCCCGAGGGACAGATACGCAGTATTTT | CASSPPGPLARGTDTQYF
NA | TRBD1 | TRBJ1-6 | TRBV6-5 | TGTGCCAGCACTGGACAGGGTAATTCACCCCTCCACTTT | CASTGQGNSPLHF
NA | NA | TRBJ1-3 | TRBV9 | TGTGCCAGCAGCGTAGGACAGTGGCTCTCTGGAAACACCATATATTTT | CASSVGQWLSGNTIYF
few | TRBD1 | TRBJ2-5 | TRBV5-1 | TGCGCCAGCACAGACTCGGGACAGCAAGAGACCCAGTACTTC | CASTDSGQQETQYF
NA | NA | TRBJ1-1 | TRBV6-5 | TGTGCCAGCAGTTACCAGAACCAGGGGAACACTGAAGCTTTCTTT | CASSYQNQGNTEAFF
NA | NA | TRBJ1-1 | TRBV7-3 | TGTGCCAGCAGCTTAACAGAGGGTCGGGCTGAAGCTTTCTTT | CASSLTEGRAEAFF